One sample yielded the 3 T cell receptor beta chains listed below, sequenced in a study of T cells after yellow fever vaccination. In TCRdb, the 5' RACE reads were re-called with MiXCR into one record per CDR3 protein. This sample carries some 600,000 distinct CDR3 sequences, approximately 16% of them seen once, and the ten largest clones take roughly a sixth. The sequences come from PBMCs, collected more than 4 days after the first yellow fever vaccination. The receptors were sampled from a young man who received the YFV17D yellow fever vaccine.

The genes are TRBV6-5 and TRBJ2-3; the match to TRBD2 covers 11 bases. The germline gives CDR1 MNHEY, CDR2 SVGAGI. This CDR3 region has 15 residues. After removal of 4 bases from V and 4 bases from J, the junction contained 4 bases not matched to a gene. The CDR3 loop reads CASSLAGGVSDTQYF. The CDR3 coding sequence is TGTGCCAGCAGTTTAGCGGGGGGGGTCTCAGATACGCAGTATTTT.

The V call is TRBV10-3, the J call TRBJ2-5; 8 bases line up with TRBD1. The CDR3 is 14 amino acids. The germline V gene encodes CDR1 ENHRY and CDR2 SYGVKD. The J segment lost 3 bases and the V segment lost 0 bases, leaving 0 bases of the junction unmatched. The CDR3 reads CAISESTGEETQYF. Here the CDR3 DNA reads TGTGCCATCAGTGAGTCGACAGGGGAAGAGACCCAGTACTTC.

The table lists this clonotype with a few counts. CDR3 amino acids: CSVGGQGAAGYTF. Written as DNA, the CDR3 is TGCAGCGTTGGGGGACAGGGGGCTGCTGGCTACACCTTC. The chain links TRBV29-1 to TRBJ1-2; 12 bases are a match to TRBD1. Trimming removed 4 bases from V and 7 bases from J; junction bases left unmatched: 4. The V gene's germline CDR1 is SQVTM and CDR2 ANQGSEA. The CDR3 runs 13 residues.